This T cell receptor beta chain derives from a study of control samples from healthy donors and cancer patients. The method was immunoSEQ multiplex PCR; TCRdb's version includes in-frame clones alone and lacks a portion of them. The table includes 80,000 or so clones, 94% detected once. Germline V lookup: CDR1 MGHDK, CDR2 SYGVNS. The CDR3 is 13 amino acids. Trimming took 3 bases from V and 6 from J, leaving 9 bases between them. The specimen was blood. The V and J genes are TRBV25-1 and TRBJ2-1; D remains unclear. The receptor was derived from a woman aged 35 to 49 in good health. CDR3 in amino acids: CASSEANSNEQFF. For the CDR3, the DNA is TGTGCCAGCAGTGAGGCGAATTCCAATGAGCAGTTCTTC.